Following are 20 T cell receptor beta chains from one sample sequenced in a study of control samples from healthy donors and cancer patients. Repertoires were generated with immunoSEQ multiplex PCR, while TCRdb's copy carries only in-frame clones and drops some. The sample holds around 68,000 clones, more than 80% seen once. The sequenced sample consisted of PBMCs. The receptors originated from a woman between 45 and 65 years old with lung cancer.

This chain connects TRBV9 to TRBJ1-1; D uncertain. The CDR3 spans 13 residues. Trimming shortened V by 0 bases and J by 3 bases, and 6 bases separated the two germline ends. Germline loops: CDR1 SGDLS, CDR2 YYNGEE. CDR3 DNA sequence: TGTGCCAGCAGCGTAGAGGTATACACTGAAGCTTTCTTT. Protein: CASSVEVYTEAFF.

The CDR3 loop reads CASSGSPGGAGYTF. CDR3 coding DNA: TGTGCCAGCAGCGGCTCCCCGGGGGGGGCCGGCTACACCTTC. The chain joins TRBV9 to TRBJ1-2, with a weak D call TRBD1 (6 bases). Trimming removed 3 bases at V and 8 bases at J, with 17 bases between. CDR1 is SGDLS, CDR2 YYNGEE, per germline. This CDR3 region has 14 residues.

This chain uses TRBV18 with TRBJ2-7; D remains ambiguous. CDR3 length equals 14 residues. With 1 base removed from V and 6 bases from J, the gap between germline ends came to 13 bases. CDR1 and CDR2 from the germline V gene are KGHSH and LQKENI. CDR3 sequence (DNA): TGTGCCAGCTCACCACGCCAGGATAACGGCGAGCAGTACTTC. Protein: CASSPRQDNGEQYF.

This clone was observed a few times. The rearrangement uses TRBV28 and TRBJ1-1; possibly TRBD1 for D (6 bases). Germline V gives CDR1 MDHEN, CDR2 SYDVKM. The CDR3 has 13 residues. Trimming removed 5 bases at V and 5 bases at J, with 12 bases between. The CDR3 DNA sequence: TGTGCCAGCAGTACAGGGTTTGAAACTGAAGCTTTCTTT. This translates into CASSTGFETEAFF.

The CDR3 DNA reads as TGTGCCAGCAGCCCAACTGCCTACAATGAGCAGTTCTTC. Its translation is CASSPTAYNEQFF. The V and J genes are TRBV11-3 and TRBJ2-1, with unresolved D. The germline V gene has CDR1 SGHNT and CDR2 YENEEA. CDR3 size: 13 residues. Between the trimmed V and J ends, which lost 5 bases and 2 bases, there was a span of 7 bases. Filled out from reference TRBV11-3 and TRBJ2-1, the complete variable domain reads EAGVVQSPRYKIIEKKQPVAFWCNPISGHNTLYWYLQNLGQGPELLIRYENEEAVDDSQLPKDRFSAERLKGVDSTLKIQPAELGDSAVYLCASSPTAYNEQFFGPGTRLTVL.

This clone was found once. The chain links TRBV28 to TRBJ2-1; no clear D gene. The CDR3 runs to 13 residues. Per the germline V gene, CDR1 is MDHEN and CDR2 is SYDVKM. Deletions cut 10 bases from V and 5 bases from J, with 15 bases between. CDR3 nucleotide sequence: TGTGCCACCCTACGGCTTGATAACAATGAGCAGTTCTTC. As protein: CATLRLDNNEQFF.

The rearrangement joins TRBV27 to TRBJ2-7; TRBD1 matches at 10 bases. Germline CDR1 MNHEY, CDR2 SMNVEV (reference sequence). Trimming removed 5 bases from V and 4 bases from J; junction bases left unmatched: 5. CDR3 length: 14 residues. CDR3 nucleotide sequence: TGTGCCAGCAGTCGACAGGGGGCGGGGTACGAGCAGTACTTC. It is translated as CASSRQGAGYEQYF.

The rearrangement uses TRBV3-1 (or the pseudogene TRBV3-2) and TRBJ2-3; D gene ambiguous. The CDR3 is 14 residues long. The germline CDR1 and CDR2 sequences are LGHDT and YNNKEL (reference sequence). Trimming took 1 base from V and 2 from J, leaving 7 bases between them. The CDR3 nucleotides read TGTGCCAGCAGCCAAGGATGGGACACAGATACGCAGTATTTT. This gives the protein CASSQGWDTDTQYF.

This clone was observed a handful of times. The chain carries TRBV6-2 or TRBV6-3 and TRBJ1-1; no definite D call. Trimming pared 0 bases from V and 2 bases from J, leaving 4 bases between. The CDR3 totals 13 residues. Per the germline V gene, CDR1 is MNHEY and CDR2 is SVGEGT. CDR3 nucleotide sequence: TGTGCCAGCAGTTACTCGTTCAACACTGAAGCTTTCTTT. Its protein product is CASSYSFNTEAFF.

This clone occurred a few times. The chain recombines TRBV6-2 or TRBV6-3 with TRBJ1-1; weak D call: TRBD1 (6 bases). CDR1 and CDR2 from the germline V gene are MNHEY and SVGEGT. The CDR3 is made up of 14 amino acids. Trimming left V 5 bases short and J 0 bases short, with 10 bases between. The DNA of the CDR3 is TGTGCCAGCAGTGGACAGTGGATGAACACTGAAGCTTTCTTT. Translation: CASSGQWMNTEAFF.

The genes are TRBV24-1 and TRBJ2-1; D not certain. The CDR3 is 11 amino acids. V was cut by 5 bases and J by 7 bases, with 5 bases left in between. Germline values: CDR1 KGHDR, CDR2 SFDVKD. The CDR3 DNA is TGTGCCACCAGTGTAAAAAATGAGCAGTTCTTC. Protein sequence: CATSVKNEQFF.

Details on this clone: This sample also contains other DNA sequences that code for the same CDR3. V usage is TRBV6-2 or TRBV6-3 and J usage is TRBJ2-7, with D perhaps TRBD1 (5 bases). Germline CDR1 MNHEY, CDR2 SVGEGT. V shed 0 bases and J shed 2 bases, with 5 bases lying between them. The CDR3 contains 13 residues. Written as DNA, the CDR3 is TGTGCCAGCAGTTACTCAGGGGCCTACGAGCAGTACTTC. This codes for CASSYSGAYEQYF.

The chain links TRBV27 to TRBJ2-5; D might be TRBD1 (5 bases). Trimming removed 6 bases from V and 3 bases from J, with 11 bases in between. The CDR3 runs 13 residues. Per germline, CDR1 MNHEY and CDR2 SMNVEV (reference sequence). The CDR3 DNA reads TGTGCCAGCAGCGGTGACAGAGAAGAGACCCAGTACTTC. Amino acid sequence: CASSGDREETQYF.

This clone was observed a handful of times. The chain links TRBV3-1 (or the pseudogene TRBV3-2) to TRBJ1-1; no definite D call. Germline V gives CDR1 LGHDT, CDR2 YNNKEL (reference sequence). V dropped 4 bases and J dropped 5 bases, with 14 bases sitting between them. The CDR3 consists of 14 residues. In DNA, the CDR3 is TGTGCCAGCAGCCTGGGTGCGGTATCGACTGAAGCTTTCTTT. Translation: CASSLGAVSTEAFF.

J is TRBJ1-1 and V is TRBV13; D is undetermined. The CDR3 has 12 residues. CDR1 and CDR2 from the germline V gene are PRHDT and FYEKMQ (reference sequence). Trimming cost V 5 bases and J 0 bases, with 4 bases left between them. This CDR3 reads CASSLLNTEAFF. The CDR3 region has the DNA TGTGCCAGCAGCCTTCTGAACACTGAAGCTTTCTTT.

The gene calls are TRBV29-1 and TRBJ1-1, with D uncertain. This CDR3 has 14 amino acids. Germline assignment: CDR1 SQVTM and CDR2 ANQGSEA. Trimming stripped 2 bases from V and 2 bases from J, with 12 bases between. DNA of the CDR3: TGCAGCGTTGAAAGGTCCGAAGAAAACACTGAAGCTTTCTTT. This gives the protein CSVERSEENTEAFF.

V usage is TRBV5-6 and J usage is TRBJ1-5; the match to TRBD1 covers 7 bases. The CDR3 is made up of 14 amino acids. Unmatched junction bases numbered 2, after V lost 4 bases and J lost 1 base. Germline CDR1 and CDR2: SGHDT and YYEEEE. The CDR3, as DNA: TGTGCCAGCAGCGGGACAGTCAGCAATCAGCCCCAGCATTTT. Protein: CASSGTVSNQPQHF.

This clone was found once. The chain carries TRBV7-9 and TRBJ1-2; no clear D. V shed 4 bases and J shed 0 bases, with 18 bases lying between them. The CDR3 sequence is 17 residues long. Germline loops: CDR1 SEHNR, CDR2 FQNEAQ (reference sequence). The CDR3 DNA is TGTGCCAGCAGCTCGCCGCCACCCCGAGGATCTAACTATGGCTACACCTTC. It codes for CASSSPPPRGSNYGYTF.

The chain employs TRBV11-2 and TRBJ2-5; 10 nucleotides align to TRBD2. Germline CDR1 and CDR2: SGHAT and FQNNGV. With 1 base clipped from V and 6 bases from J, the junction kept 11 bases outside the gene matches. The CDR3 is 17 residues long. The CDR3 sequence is CASSLGESGGAGKTQYF. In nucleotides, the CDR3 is TGTGCCAGCAGCTTAGGGGAGAGCGGGGGGGCCGGAAAGACCCAGTACTTC.

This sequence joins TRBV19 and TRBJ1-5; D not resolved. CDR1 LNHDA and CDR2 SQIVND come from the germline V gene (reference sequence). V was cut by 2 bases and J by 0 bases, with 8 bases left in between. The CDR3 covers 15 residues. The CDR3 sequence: CASSIREASNQPQHF. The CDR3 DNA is TGTGCCAGTAGTATACGGGAGGCTAGCAATCAGCCCCAGCATTTT.